A selection of T cell receptor beta chains follows, all from one sample in a study of blood T cell repertoires in COVID-19. TCRdb's table, derived via immunoSEQ multiplex PCR, lists solely in-frame clones and lacks some. The sample has about 240,000 clones, roughly 80% seen once. The specimen was peripheral blood. The receptors originated from a woman aged 70-85 years with acute or convalescent COVID-19. The CDR3 runs from the conserved cysteine through the conserved F or W. Each record gives: V gene, J gene, CDR3 length, clone size, D gene, CDR3 protein, CDR3 DNA. D genes are given only for firm matches. Not all rows give a size; the values are once, few, many and, for expanded clones, a class.

TRBV7-2	TRBJ2-2	16	NA	TRBD1	CASSLMDRENTGELFF	TGTGCCAGCAGCTTAATGGACAGGGAGAACACCGGGGAGCTGTTTTTT
TRBV28	TRBJ1-2	13	NA	NA	CATARGGNYGYTF	TGTGCCACCGCGAGGGGGGGTAACTATGGCTACACCTTC
TRBV6-5	TRBJ2-5	14	few	NA	CASSPDSPRETQYF	TGTGCCAGCAGCCCGGACAGTCCGAGGGAGACCCAGTACTTC
TRBV29-1	TRBJ1-1	14	NA	TRBD1	CSVADRGYGTEAFF	TGCAGCGTCGCTGACAGGGGGTACGGGACTGAAGCTTTCTTT
TRBV4-2	TRBJ1-2	14	NA	NA	CASSLPRENYGYTF	TGTGCCAGCAGCCTGCCGAGGGAGAACTATGGCTACACCTTC
TRBV6-2/TRBV6-3	TRBJ2-1	17	NA	TRBD2	CASSYSTSGAVYNEQFF	TGTGCCAGCAGTTACTCGACTAGCGGGGCCGTCTACAATGAGCAGTTCTTC
TRBV7-9	TRBJ2-1	15	NA	TRBD2	CASSLGVAGYNEQFF	TGTGCCAGCAGCTTAGGGGTAGCGGGGTACAATGAGCAGTTCTTC
TRBV19	TRBJ2-5	15	NA	TRBD1	CASRSLDRGSETQYF	TGTGCCAGTAGAAGTCTGGACAGGGGCTCAGAGACCCAGTACTTC
TRBV7-9	TRBJ2-1	16	NA	TRBD2	CASSPRLADSYNEQFF	TGTGCCAGCAGCCCCCGACTAGCGGATTCCTACAATGAGCAGTTCTTC
TRBV4-1	TRBJ1-3	18	NA	TRBD1	CASSQDILGQISGNTIYF	TGCGCCAGCAGCCAAGATATTTTGGGACAGATCTCTGGAAACACCATATATTTT
TRBV5-4	TRBJ1-5	14	few	NA	CASSLGQRVKPQHF	TGTGCCAGCAGCTTGGGCCAGCGGGTTAAGCCCCAGCATTTT
TRBV4-3	TRBJ2-7	15	NA	TRBD1	CASSQDGTGRYEQYF	TGCGCCAGCAGCCAAGATGGGACAGGGAGATACGAGCAGTACTTC
TRBV5-8	TRBJ1-5	14	NA	NA	CASSDLHLNQPQHF	TGTGCCAGCTCGGACTTGCACCTCAATCAGCCCCAGCATTTT
TRBV5-5	TRBJ1-4	15	once	NA	CASSFHGGSNEKLFF	TGTGCCAGCAGCTTCCATGGGGGGAGTAATGAAAAACTGTTTTTT
TRBV6-2/TRBV6-3	TRBJ2-3	16	NA	NA	CASSYSPSASTDTQYF	TGTGCCAGCAGTTACTCTCCTAGCGCTAGCACAGATACGCAGTATTTT
TRBV6-1	TRBJ2-7	14	NA	TRBD1	CASSEMYRGYEQYF	TGTGCCAGCAGTGAAATGTACAGGGGCTACGAGCAGTACTTC
TRBV18	TRBJ1-1	14	few	NA	CASLWTASNTEAFF	TGTGCCAGCCTCTGGACAGCCTCGAACACTGAAGCTTTCTTT
TRBV19	TRBJ1-1	17	NA	TRBD1	CATLPSPGGRGNTEAFF	TGTGCCACTTTACCTTCTCCAGGGGGCAGGGGGAACACTGAAGCTTTCTTT
TRBV6-5	TRBJ1-2	14	NA	NA	CASSQLGGNYGYTF	TGTGCCAGCAGTCAACTCGGCGGTAACTATGGCTACACCTTC
TRBV20-1	TRBJ1-6	11	NA	NA	CSASDGSPLHF	TGCAGTGCTAGTGACGGTTCACCCCTCCACTTT
TRBV14	TRBJ2-7	16	NA	NA	CASSRVLSANSYEQYF	TGTGCCAGCAGCCGGGTTTTGAGCGCTAACTCCTACGAGCAGTACTTC
TRBV3-1/TRBV3-2	TRBJ2-1	15	few	TRBD2	CASSQELASYNEQFF	TGTGCCAGCAGCCAAGAACTAGCGTCCTACAATGAGCAGTTCTTC
TRBV4-3	TRBJ1-2	13	NA	NA	CASSQAGDYGYTF	TGCGCCAGCAGCCAAGCGGGGGACTATGGCTACACCTTC
TRBV19	TRBJ1-5	16	NA	NA	CASSIVGGLSNQPQHF	TGTGCCAGTAGTATAGTGGGGGGGCTTAGCAATCAGCCCCAGCATTTT
TRBV5-1	TRBJ1-1	14	NA	NA	CASSLDRGNTEAFF	TGCGCCAGCAGCTTGGATAGGGGCAACACTGAAGCTTTCTTT
TRBV25-1	TRBJ1-1	14	NA	TRBD1	CASSGDRGNTEAFF	TGTGCCAGCAGTGGCGACAGGGGGAACACTGAAGCTTTCTTT
TRBV9	TRBJ1-4	17	NA	TRBD1	CASSVAPIGTGNEKLFF	TGTGCCAGCAGCGTAGCACCGATTGGGACAGGGAATGAAAAACTGTTTTTT
TRBV2	TRBJ2-5	13	NA	TRBD1	CATTTGGAETQYF	TGTGCCACGACGACAGGGGGCGCGGAGACCCAGTACTTC
TRBV18	TRBJ2-7	15	few	NA	CASSPPTGSSYEQYF	TGTGCCAGCTCACCACCTACCGGGAGCTCCTACGAGCAGTACTTC
TRBV6-5	TRBJ1-1	12	NA	NA	CASSNRNTEAFF	TGTGCCAGCAGTAACAGGAACACTGAAGCTTTCTTT
TRBV28	TRBJ1-6	13	NA	NA	CASIGGVPSPLHF	TGTGCCAGCATTGGAGGGGTCCCTTCACCCCTCCACTTT
TRBV7-2	TRBJ1-2	14	once	NA	CASSLGTQGNGYTF	TGTGCCAGCAGCTTAGGTACGCAGGGGAATGGCTACACCTTC
TRBV5-1	TRBJ2-1	12	NA	NA	CASSPERHEQFF	TGCGCCAGCAGCCCCGAGAGGCATGAGCAGTTCTTC
TRBV27	TRBJ1-2	15	NA	NA	CASTSLTGSNYGYTF	TGTGCCAGCACCTCCCTGACAGGCTCCAACTATGGCTACACCTTC
TRBV2	TRBJ1-5	12	NA	NA	CASSTAPQPQHF	TGTGCCAGCAGTACAGCCCCCCAGCCCCAGCATTTT
TRBV6-6	TRBJ1-5	14	NA	TRBD1	CASRPGQGGQPQHF	TGTGCCAGCAGGCCCGGACAGGGAGGACAGCCCCAGCATTTT
TRBV10-3	TRBJ1-2	13	once	TRBD1	CAIPTGANYGYTF	TGTGCCATTCCGACAGGGGCGAACTATGGCTACACCTTC